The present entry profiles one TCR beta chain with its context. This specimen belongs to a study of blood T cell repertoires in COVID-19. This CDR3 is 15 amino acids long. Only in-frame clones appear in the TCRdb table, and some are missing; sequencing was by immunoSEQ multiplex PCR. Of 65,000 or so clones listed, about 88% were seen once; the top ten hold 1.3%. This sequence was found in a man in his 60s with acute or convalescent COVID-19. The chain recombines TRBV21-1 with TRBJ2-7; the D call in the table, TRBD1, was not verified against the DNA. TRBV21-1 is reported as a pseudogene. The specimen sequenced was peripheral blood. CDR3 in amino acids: CASSPADRDHYEQYF. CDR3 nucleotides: TGTGCCAGCAGCCCCGCGGACAGGGATCACTACGAGCAGTACTTC.